These 24 T cell receptor beta chains were all obtained from the same sample, sequenced in a study of CD8+ T cells in alopecia areata. Described treatment: oral pan-JAK inhibitor, 5-10 mg twice daily. Extracted RNA was reverse transcribed, and the resulting cDNA served as sequencing template. Repertoires were generated with immunoSEQ multiplex PCR, while TCRdb's copy carries only in-frame clones and drops some. The sample lists approximately 180,000 clones; roughly 60% were seen once. Material: CD4+ T cells sorted from blood, obtained at week 56, from a patient treated with tofacitinib. These receptors all come from a human donor with alopecia areata.

This chain uses TRBV10-3 with TRBJ2-5; D gene unclear. Germline V lookup: CDR1 ENHRY, CDR2 SYGVKD. The CDR3 contains 14 residues. Trimming took 0 bases from V and 1 from J, leaving 6 bases between them. CDR3 DNA sequence: TGTGCCATCAGTGAGTCTACCAGCCAAGAGACCCAGTACTTC. Translation: CAISESTSQETQYF.

This clone occurred a few times. This chain joins TRBV5-1 and TRBJ2-1; 8 positions agree with TRBD1. The junction had 7 bases not matched to a gene; V was cut back by 4 bases and J by 4 bases. CDR1 is SGHRS, CDR2 YFSETQ, per germline. The CDR3 is 15 residues long. The CDR3 nucleotides read TGCGCCAGCAGCAAGGGGACAGGAGGATACAATGAGCAGTTCTTC. It is translated as CASSKGTGGYNEQFF.

This clone was observed a few times. The chain combines TRBV6-5 with TRBJ1-2, with 7 bases that match TRBD1. Germline lookup yields CDR1 MNHEY and CDR2 SVGAGI. Trimming cost V 6 bases and J 7 bases; bases outside gene matches: 8. This CDR3 spans 13 amino acids. CDR3 sequence: CASSRQGRGGYTF. The CDR3 DNA is TGTGCCAGCAGCCGACAGGGCCGCGGTGGCTACACCTTC.

A remark on this clone: This same CDR3 is encoded by further DNA sequences in the sample. The rearrangement links TRBV5-1 to TRBJ2-5; possibly TRBD1 for D (6 bases). The germline V gene has CDR1 SGHRS and CDR2 YFSETQ. The V end was cut by 4 bases, the J end by 4 bases, with 8 bases between. This CDR3 has 12 amino acids. The DNA of the CDR3 is TGCGCCAGCAGCCTCAGGGGAGAGACCCAGTACTTC. As protein: CASSLRGETQYF.

This clone has just a few counts. The rearrangement links TRBV5-1 to TRBJ2-2; no clear D. The CDR3 length is 16 residues. Germline lookup yields CDR1 SGHRS and CDR2 YFSETQ. Trimming stripped 1 base from V and 0 bases from J, with 10 bases between. The CDR3 sequence is CASSLSPGSNTGELFF. The CDR3 nucleotides read TGCGCCAGCAGCTTGAGTCCCGGGTCGAACACCGGGGAGCTGTTTTTT.

The rearrangement links TRBV18 to TRBJ1-3, with TRBD1 matching over 11 bases. Germline trimming cut 5 bases from V and 2 bases from J; bases unmatched to any gene: 5. Per the germline V gene, CDR1 is KGHSH and CDR2 is LQKENI. The CDR3 spans 16 residues. CDR3 sequence (DNA): TGTGCCAGCTCATCGAGGACAGGGGGCCCTGGAAACACCATATATTTT. Translation gives CASSSRTGGPGNTIYF.

This sequence joins TRBV5-1 and TRBJ1-5; 9 bases are shared with TRBD1. CDR1 and CDR2 (germline): SGHRS, YFSETQ. This CDR3 has 14 amino acids. The trim removed 4 bases at V and 6 bases at J, leaving 5 bases unmatched. The chain's CDR3 is CASSPDRGGQPQHF. In DNA form, the CDR3 reads TGCGCCAGCAGCCCGGACAGGGGAGGTCAGCCCCAGCATTTT.

The chain couples TRBV5-1 to TRBJ2-7; D is undetermined. Trimming removed 0 bases from V and 5 bases from J, with 6 bases in between. Germline loops: CDR1 SGHRS, CDR2 YFSETQ. This CDR3 has 12 amino acids. The CDR3 nucleotides read TGCGCCAGCAGCTTGGGAGAAAACGAGCAGTACTTC. Encoded protein: CASSLGENEQYF. Variable domain in full (rest from reference TRBV5-1 and TRBJ2-7): KAGVTQTPRYLIKTRGQQVTLSCSPISGHRSVSWYQQTPGQGLQFLFEYFSETQRNKGNFPGRFSGRQFSNSRSEMNVSTLELGDSALYLCASSLGENEQYFGPGTRLTVT.

DNA of the CDR3: TGTGCCAGCGAGTCGAACACCGGGGAGCTGTTTTTT. Translated, it gives CASESNTGELFF. This chain joins TRBV6-1 and TRBJ2-2; no clear D. V lost 8 bases and J 0 bases, leaving 4 bases between the germline ends. The germline CDR1 and CDR2 sequences are MNHNS and SASEGT. The CDR3 sequence is 12 residues long.

This clone was picked up a small number of times. The DNA for the CDR3 is TGTGCCAGTAGTATAGAGGGCTCAAACTATCAGCCCCAGCATTTT. Its protein is CASSIEGSNYQPQHF. The J gene is TRBJ1-5, the V gene TRBV19; D remains unclear. Germline V CDR1 and CDR2: LNHDA, SQIVND (reference sequence). The V gene lost 0 bases and the J gene lost 5 bases, with 11 bases spanning the gap. This CDR3 has 15 residues.

V is TRBV15 and J is TRBJ2-1; TRBD1 matches 9 bases. The CDR3 sequence is 14 residues long. Looked up from germline, CDR1 is LNHNV and CDR2 is YYDKDF (reference sequence). Trimming cost V 3 bases and J 7 bases; bases outside gene matches: 4. CDR3 amino acids: CATSRDRGYNEQFF. The CDR3 DNA reads as TGTGCCACCAGCAGGGACAGGGGATATAATGAGCAGTTCTTC.

This clone was observed at least ten times. The chain links TRBV5-1 to TRBJ1-1; D is undetermined. From germline, CDR1 is SGHRS and CDR2 YFSETQ. V was trimmed by 0 bases and J by 6 bases, leaving 12 bases between them. This CDR3 region has 14 residues. CDR3 amino acids: CASSLGPSVPEAFF. In DNA, the CDR3 is TGCGCCAGCAGCTTGGGGCCGTCGGTCCCTGAAGCTTTCTTT.

The rearrangement joins TRBV29-1 to TRBJ2-1, with 9 bases identical to TRBD1. V shed 6 bases, J shed 7 bases, and the junction held 10 bases outside the gene matches. Germline lookup yields CDR1 SQVTM and CDR2 ANQGSEA. This CDR3 comprises 14 residues. The DNA of the CDR3 is TGCAGCGTCTCCCCGGGACAGGGTGTTAATGAGCAGTTCTTC. Translating it yields CSVSPGQGVNEQFF.

The rearrangement joins TRBV29-1 to TRBJ2-5; 7 bases align to TRBD1. J was trimmed by 5 bases and V by 6 bases; bases with no gene match: 9. Germline V gene lookup returns CDR1 SQVTM and CDR2 ANQGSEA. There are 13 residues in the CDR3. The CDR3 DNA is TGCAGCGTGGAAACAGGGGCGGACGAGACCCAGTACTTC. It specifies CSVETGADETQYF.

The rearrangement uses TRBV2 and TRBJ1-6, with TRBD1 as a possible D gene (5 bases). Germline lookup yields CDR1 SNHLY and CDR2 FYNNEI. The CDR3 runs to 12 residues. The V end lost 6 bases, the J end lost 10 bases, and 10 bases lay between the germline ends. In DNA form, the CDR3 reads TGTGCCAGCAGGGGGGGGTCCTCACCCCTCCACTTT. Amino acids: CASRGGSSPLHF.

A few counts support this clone. This chain links TRBV5-8 with TRBJ1-2, with 8 bases that match TRBD1. The CDR3 is 15 amino acids. Germline CDR1 SGHTS, CDR2 YDEGEE. Germline trimming cut 4 bases from V and 7 bases from J; bases unmatched to any gene: 12. The CDR3 region has the DNA TGTGCCAGCAGCCCGACCGGGACAGGCCGTAGTGGCTACACCTTC. This gives the protein CASSPTGTGRSGYTF.

The chain has TRBV18 and TRBJ1-1; weak D call: TRBD1 (5 bases). The CDR3 contains 15 residues. The germline CDR1 and CDR2 sequences are KGHSH and LQKENI. V lost 3 bases and J 4 bases, leaving 15 bases between the germline ends. The CDR3 DNA reads TGTGCCAGCTCACCCAGGGACGGGAGGGTCACTGAAGCTTTCTTT. This gives the protein CASSPRDGRVTEAFF.

The sample holds a few counts of this clone. CDR3 residues: CASSSGSGIGTQYF. CDR3 sequence (DNA): TGTGCCAGCAGCTCGGGATCAGGGATAGGGACCCAGTACTTC. The chain combines TRBV7-9 with TRBJ2-5; D could derive from TRBD1 or TRBD2 (5 bases each). Deletions cut 4 bases from V and 7 bases from J, with 16 bases between. This CDR3 has 14 residues. Germline V gene data show CDR1 as SEHNR and CDR2 as FQNEAQ (reference sequence).

This chain links TRBV29-1 with TRBJ2-5; weak D call: TRBD1 (6 bases). CDR3 length equals 13 residues. The V end was cut by 6 bases, the J end by 0 bases, with 11 bases between. Germline assignment: CDR1 SQVTM and CDR2 ANQGSEA. In nucleotides, the CDR3 is TGCAGCGTCCCCCGGGACAACCAAGAGACCCAGTACTTC. Residues: CSVPRDNQETQYF.

The V call is TRBV19, the J call TRBJ2-1; D is uncertain. CDR3 size: 15 residues. From germline, CDR1 is LNHDA and CDR2 SQIVND (reference sequence). Trimming took 7 bases from V and 2 from J, leaving 15 bases between them. CDR3 sequence: CASTQGYQAYNEQFF. Here the CDR3 DNA reads TGTGCCAGTACCCAAGGATACCAAGCCTACAATGAGCAGTTCTTC.

The chain combines TRBV29-1 with TRBJ2-3, with D possibly being TRBD1 or TRBD2 (5 bases each). The germline CDR1 and CDR2 sequences are SQVTM and ANQGSEA. V lost 4 bases and J 1 base, leaving 12 bases between the germline ends. The CDR3 totals 14 residues. The CDR3 spells CSVVGAVGTDTQYF. In nucleotides, the CDR3 is TGCAGCGTTGTCGGGGCCGTGGGCACAGATACGCAGTATTTT.

The chain recombines TRBV6-5 with TRBJ1-2; TRBD1 agrees at 9 bases. The CDR3 is 16 amino acids. Germline-derived CDR1 and CDR2 are MNHEY and SVGAGI. The V segment lost 2 bases and the J segment 3 bases; nucleotides outside the gene matches: 7. This CDR3 reads CASSYLGTGKDYGYTF. CDR3 DNA: TGTGCCAGCAGTTACCTTGGGACAGGGAAGGACTATGGCTACACCTTC.

In this sample, this clone turned up a few times. The V and J genes are TRBV18 and TRBJ1-1; D may be TRBD1 (6 bases). The germline V and J ends were trimmed by 6 bases and 6 bases, with 20 bases remaining between them. Germline V CDR1 and CDR2: KGHSH, LQKENI. The CDR3 is 15 residues long. The CDR3 nucleotides read TGTGCCAGCTCCCAATTGAACGGACAGTTCTCTGAAGCTTTCTTT. Amino acid sequence: CASSQLNGQFSEAFF. Full variable domain (outside the CDR3, taken from reference TRBV18 and TRBJ1-1): NAGVMQNPRHLVRRRGQEARLRCSPMKGHSHVYWYRQLPEEGLKFMVYLQKENIIDESGMPKERFSAEFPKEGPSILRIQQVVRGDSAAYFCASSQLNGQFSEAFFGQGTRLTVV.

In its sample, this clone was seen once. The rearrangement links TRBV15 to TRBJ1-4; D not certain. From germline, CDR1 is LNHNV and CDR2 YYDKDF (reference sequence). V was clipped by 4 bases and J by 8 bases, with 11 bases between them. The CDR3 covers 13 residues. The CDR3 loop is CATSKDSGEKLFF. The DNA for the CDR3 is TGTGCCACCAGCAAGGACTCGGGGGAAAAACTGTTTTTT.